A single sample is the source of the 18 T cell receptor beta chains below, sequenced in a study of CD8 T cells in ankylosing spondylitis. From the 5' RACE reads, TCRdb called clonotypes with MiXCR, one entry per CDR3 protein. The sample records approximately 300,000 distinct CDR3 sequences, more than 20% being singletons. The sample was blood, either unsorted or a sorted T cell fraction (not recorded which). Receptors were obtained from a female donor with ankylosing spondylitis or in good health (not recorded which).

The CDR3: CASSQRTGVETQYF. The CDR3 DNA reads as TGTGCCAGCAGTCAACGGACGGGGGTAGAGACCCAGTACTTC. The chain combines TRBV12-3 or TRBV12-4 with TRBJ2-5; perhaps TRBD2 as D (6 bases). This CDR3 is built from 14 residues. Deletions cut 5 bases from V and 4 bases from J, with 14 bases between.

This clonotype was found many times. This chain links TRBV20-1 with TRBJ1-2; tentatively, D is TRBD1 (5 bases). Deletions cut 3 bases from V and 12 bases from J, with 26 bases between. CDR3 length: 15 residues. Germline V gives CDR1 DFQATT, CDR2 SNEGSKA (reference sequence). This chain's CDR3 is CSASRGLWAEGLHTF. CDR3 nucleotide sequence: TGCAGTGCTAGTCGGGGCCTGTGGGCGGAAGGGCTGCACACCTTC.

Many counts were recorded for this clonotype. This chain links TRBV5-1 with TRBJ2-4, with 7 bases that match TRBD1. The CDR3 totals 14 residues. Per germline, CDR1 SGHRS and CDR2 YFSETQ. Trimming removed 0 bases from V and 7 bases from J; junction bases left unmatched: 4. The CDR3 DNA follows: TGCGCCAGCAGCTTGGAAGCCAGGGGGAACATTCAGTACTTC. Translated, it gives CASSLEARGNIQYF.

Only a few counts were recorded for this clonotype. The chain employs TRBV19 and TRBJ2-1, with 11 bases lining up with TRBD2. V gave up 4 bases and J gave up 5 bases; unmatched junction bases: 7. CDR1 and CDR2 (germline): LNHDA, SQIVND (reference sequence). The CDR3 extends over 16 amino acids. CDR3 in amino acids: CASSRFGTSGDNEQFF. DNA for the CDR3: TGTGCCAGTAGTAGATTCGGGACTAGCGGCGACAATGAGCAGTTCTTC.

This clonotype has just a few counts. The chain combines TRBV15 with TRBJ1-5; D is unresolved. V was cut by 0 bases and J by 4 bases, with 10 bases left in between. Germline loops: CDR1 LNHNV, CDR2 YYDKDF (reference sequence). CDR3 length: 15 amino acids. This chain's CDR3 is CATSREVSLNQPQHF. DNA of the CDR3: TGTGCCACCAGCAGAGAGGTCAGCTTAAATCAGCCCCAGCATTTT.

This clonotype was detected only a few times. This rearrangement joins TRBV12-3 or TRBV12-4 to TRBJ1-1; no clear D. The V end lost 5 bases, the J end lost 4 bases, and 17 bases lay between the germline ends. This CDR3 region has 15 residues. CDR3 protein: CASSPQALILTEAFF. The CDR3 region has the DNA TGTGCCAGCAGTCCCCAGGCCCTGATCCTCACTGAAGCTTTCTTT.

Many counts were recorded for this clonotype. The rearrangement joins TRBV29-1 to TRBJ1-2; 7 bases line up with TRBD1. This CDR3 comprises 11 residues. Germline CDR1 is SQVTM and CDR2 is ANQGSEA. Trimming cost V 6 bases and J 13 bases; bases outside gene matches: 11. CDR3 residues: CSVYRQGRSTF. CDR3 coding DNA: TGCAGCGTGTATCGACAGGGTCGGAGCACCTTC.

This rearrangement joins TRBV20-1 to TRBJ2-5, with D unresolved. The V end was cut by 1 base, the J end by 6 bases, with 9 bases between. Germline CDR1 DFQATT, CDR2 SNEGSKA (reference sequence). The CDR3 sequence is 12 residues long. The CDR3 sequence: CSARVAGKTQYF. The CDR3 DNA is TGCAGTGCTAGAGTGGCTGGGAAGACCCAGTACTTC.

There are many counts of this clonotype. J is TRBJ2-5 and V is TRBV19; no definite D call. Trimming removed 4 bases from V and 1 base from J, with 1 base in between. The CDR3 loop spans 11 amino acids. The germline CDR1 and CDR2 sequences are LNHDA and SQIVND (reference sequence). CDR3 nucleotide sequence: TGTGCCAGTAGTACCCAAGAGACCCAGTACTTC. Residues: CASSTQETQYF.

This rearrangement joins TRBV18 to TRBJ2-7; 12 bases are a match to TRBD1. Germline V gene data show CDR1 as KGHSH and CDR2 as LQKENI. CDR3 length: 15 residues. V was clipped by 2 bases and J by 2 bases; unmatched bases: 1. The chain's CDR3 is CASSPGDRGPYEQYF. CDR3 DNA: TGTGCCAGCTCACCAGGGGACAGGGGGCCCTACGAGCAGTACTTC.

There are a few counts of this clonotype. The chain combines TRBV29-1 with TRBJ1-2, with D tentatively TRBD1 (5 bases). The germline V gene has CDR1 SQVTM and CDR2 ANQGSEA. The CDR3 has 14 amino acids. The germline V and J ends were trimmed by 0 bases and 5 bases, with 13 bases remaining between them. The CDR3 sequence is CSVEEILKGYGYTF. CDR3 bases: TGCAGCGTTGAAGAGATACTAAAGGGGTATGGCTACACCTTC.

This clonotype has just a few counts. The chain links TRBV18 to TRBJ2-4; TRBD2 agrees at 9 bases. CDR3 length equals 17 residues. Germline loops: CDR1 KGHSH, CDR2 LQKENI. V shed 3 bases, J shed 0 bases, and the junction held 6 bases outside the gene matches. The CDR3 coding sequence is TGTGCCAGCTCACCGTCTACTAGCGGGCTAGCCAAAAACATTCAGTACTTC. Translated: CASSPSTSGLAKNIQYF.

This clonotype was recorded at least ten times. This chain links TRBV20-1 with TRBJ2-3; unclear D gene. With 2 bases removed from V and 2 bases from J, the gap between germline ends came to 14 bases. The CDR3 sequence is 15 residues long. The germline V gene has CDR1 DFQATT and CDR2 SNEGSKA (reference sequence). In DNA form, the CDR3 reads TGCAGTGCTAGACCCGCCGGACGCCCCACAGATACGCAGTATTTT. Translating it yields CSARPAGRPTDTQYF.

The table lists this clonotype with many counts. The CDR3 sequence: CATRSSYNEQFF. The CDR3 bases are TGTGCCACCAGAAGCTCCTACAATGAGCAGTTCTTC. This chain uses TRBV24-1 with TRBJ2-1, with D unclear. The V end was cut by 7 bases, the J end by 0 bases, with 3 bases between. The CDR3 is made up of 12 amino acids. The germline V gene has CDR1 KGHDR and CDR2 SFDVKD.

A few counts support this clonotype. The chain combines TRBV3-1 with TRBJ2-1; 9 nucleotides agree with TRBD1. This CDR3 region has 16 residues. Unmatched junction bases numbered 9, after V lost 1 base and J lost 8 bases. The germline V gene has CDR1 LGHDT and CDR2 YNNKEL (reference sequence). In nucleotides, the CDR3 is TGTGCCAGCAGCCAAGGAAATAACAGGGGGCGGGATGAGCAGTTCTTC. As protein: CASSQGNNRGRDEQFF.

The V and J genes are TRBV6-2 or TRBV6-3 and TRBJ2-7; the D gene is possibly TRBD2 (5 bases). This CDR3 is 12 amino acids long. Germline CDR1 and CDR2: MNHEY and SVGEGT. With 7 bases removed from V and 2 bases from J, the gap between germline ends came to 9 bases. CDR3: CASTRAAYEQYF. The CDR3 coding sequence is TGTGCCAGCACGCGGGCAGCCTACGAGCAGTACTTC.

In its sample, this clonotype was seen a few times. The chain is built from TRBV6-2 or TRBV6-3 and TRBJ1-2, with unresolved D. The V and J ends lost 2 bases and 5 bases respectively, with 6 bases between them. From germline, CDR1 is MNHEY and CDR2 SVGEGT. The CDR3 loop spans 12 amino acids. This CDR3 is CASSYGLYGYTF. CDR3 DNA: TGTGCCAGCAGTTACGGATTATATGGCTACACCTTC.

The chain joins TRBV25-1 to TRBJ2-2; 7 bases fit TRBD1. Per the germline V gene, CDR1 is MGHDK and CDR2 is SYGVNS. Germline trimming cut 2 bases from V and 7 bases from J; bases unmatched to any gene: 4. The CDR3 has 14 residues. CDR3 DNA: TGTGCCAGCAGTGAAAGCCGGGACAGCGGGGAGCTGTTTTTT. Translated: CASSESRDSGELFF.